The 18 T cell receptor beta chains given below trace back to one sample, sequenced in a study of cytomegalovirus exposure and HLA in healthy donors. The PCR made use of 60 Vbeta and 13 Jbeta primers. The protocol was immunoSEQ multiplex PCR, while the TCRdb copy is restricted to in-frame clones and leaves out a portion. Among about 160,000 clones listed, approximately 85% were seen once. The sequenced sample consisted of PBMCs. These TCRs come from a girl aged 2 to 9 in good health and CMV-seropositive.

This clone was detected once. This chain connects TRBV7-3 to TRBJ2-1, with D perhaps TRBD2 (6 bases). CDR3 length equals 14 residues. Germline CDR1 and CDR2: SGHTA and FQGTGA. Trimming took off 5 bases at V and 7 bases at J, with 15 bases between the two ends. CDR3 sequence reads: CASSPSAGRNEQFF. DNA for the CDR3: TGTGCCAGCAGCCCCTCCGCGGGAAGGAATGAGCAGTTCTTC.

The V gene is TRBV30, the J gene TRBJ2-2; 8 nucleotides agree with TRBD2. Looked up from germline, CDR1 is GTSNPN and CDR2 is SVGIG (reference sequence). The CDR3 totals 15 residues. V lost 4 bases, J lost 11 bases, and 15 bases stayed unmatched. CDR3 sequence reads: CAWNRRGTRNGELFF. The DNA for the CDR3 is TGTGCCTGGAATCGGAGGGGGACTAGGAACGGCGAGCTGTTTTTT.

This clone came up once. This rearrangement joins TRBV6-5 to TRBJ2-7; TRBD2 aligns across 7 bases. Trimming took 10 bases from V and 1 from J; bases not matched to a gene: 13. Germline V CDR1 and CDR2: MNHEY, SVGAGI. CDR3 size: 15 residues. CDR3 in amino acids: CATTLGGGSSYEQYF. The CDR3 nucleotides read TGTGCCACCACGTTGGGGGGGGGATCTTCCTACGAGCAGTACTTC.

The rearrangement links TRBV19 to TRBJ2-2; TRBD2 is a possible D gene (5 bases). The V and J ends lost 6 bases and 5 bases respectively, with 13 bases between them. Germline assignment: CDR1 LNHDA and CDR2 SQIVND (reference sequence). The CDR3 is 14 residues long. CDR3 protein: CASRDRDRTGELFF. The CDR3, as DNA: TGTGCCAGTAGGGACCGGGATCGAACCGGGGAGCTGTTTTTT. Looking up the rest from reference TRBV19 and TRBJ2-2 gives the full variable domain: DGGITQSPKYLFRKEGQNVTLSCEQNLNHDAMYWYRQDPGQGLRLIYYSQIVNDFQKGDIAEGYSVSREKKESFPLTVTSAQKNPTAFYLCASRDRDRTGELFFGEGSRLTVL.

This sequence joins TRBV30 and TRBJ2-2, with 12 positions matching TRBD2. The CDR3 is made up of 14 amino acids. In germline, CDR1 is GTSNPN, CDR2 SVGIG (reference sequence). V lost 7 bases and J lost 8; bases outside the gene matches: 8. In DNA, the CDR3 is TGTGCCTTGAACCTAGCGGGAGGGCGAGGGGAGCTGTTTTTT. Its protein is CALNLAGGRGELFF.

The CDR3 bases are TGTGCCAGCAGTTACCTTCCGATACGGGAGTGGGGGTACGAGCAGTACTTC. Protein sequence: CASSYLPIREWGYEQYF. The rearrangement links TRBV28 to TRBJ2-7, with D possibly being TRBD2 (6 bases). The CDR3 contains 17 residues. Germline V lookup: CDR1 MDHEN, CDR2 SYDVKM. V lost 4 bases and J lost 4, with 23 bases in between.

This clone was picked up a small number of times. The CDR3 spells CASSVKGEETQYF. CDR3 in DNA: TGTGCCAGCAGTGTAAAAGGAGAAGAGACCCAGTACTTC. The chain joins TRBV6-4 to TRBJ2-5; D ambiguous. The germline gives CDR1 MRHNA, CDR2 SNTAGT. CDR3 length equals 13 residues. Trimming took off 4 bases at V and 3 bases at J, with 9 bases between the two ends.

The V and J genes are TRBV7-8 and TRBJ2-3; possibly TRBD1 for D (6 bases). V was clipped by 5 bases and J by 8 bases, with 17 bases between them. This CDR3 contains 14 residues. The germline V gene encodes CDR1 SGHVS and CDR2 FQNEAQ. In DNA form, the CDR3 reads TGTGCCAGCAGCACGCAACAGGGAGAGGGTACGCAGTATTTT. The encoded protein is CASSTQQGEGTQYF.

The genes are TRBV30 and TRBJ2-7; 9 positions agree with TRBD2. V shed 1 base and J 3 bases; nucleotides not matched to a gene: 10. Germline CDR1 reads GTSNPN; CDR2 reads SVGIG (reference sequence). The CDR3 consists of 16 residues. The CDR3 loop reads CAWSGVWLAGSYEQYF. The CDR3 DNA sequence: TGTGCCTGGAGTGGTGTTTGGCTAGCGGGAAGCTACGAGCAGTACTTC.

This sequence joins TRBV6-1 and TRBJ2-7, with TRBD2 identical over 10 bases. From germline, CDR1 is MNHNS and CDR2 SASEGT. V trimming: 2 bases; J trimming: 0 bases; junction bases outside the gene matches: 19. The CDR3 runs to 21 residues. This CDR3 is CASSEFGSSLARTSGSYEQYF. The CDR3 DNA reads TGTGCCAGCAGTGAATTCGGTTCTTCCCTCGCAAGGACTAGCGGCTCCTACGAGCAGTACTTC.

The rearrangement joins TRBV10-3 to TRBJ1-2; maybe TRBD1 (6 bases). V was pared by 0 bases and J by 8 bases, with 19 bases between. The CDR3 has 16 residues. Germline CDR1 ENHRY, CDR2 SYGVKD. The DNA for the CDR3 is TGTGCCATCAGTGAGTCGACAAGGTCATTAGGGGGAGGCTACACCTTC. The encoded protein is CAISESTRSLGGGYTF.

V and J are TRBV7-6 and TRBJ2-2; a weak D match, TRBD1 (5 bases). Trimming cost V 2 bases and J 3 bases, with 22 bases left between them. This CDR3 has 19 amino acids. Germline-derived CDR1 and CDR2 are SGHVS and FNYEAQ. CDR3 DNA: TGTGCCAGCAGCTTAAATTATATCGTAGGGGTTCGGGACACCGGGGAGCTGTTTTTT. Amino acid sequence: CASSLNYIVGVRDTGELFF.

This rearrangement joins TRBV5-1 to TRBJ2-2; TRBD2 matches at 12 bases. This CDR3 has 19 amino acids. From germline, CDR1 is SGHRS and CDR2 YFSETQ. V lost 0 bases, J lost 6 bases, and 12 bases stayed unmatched. This CDR3 is CASSLGLAGERPFAGELFF. The DNA for the CDR3 is TGCGCCAGCAGCTTGGGACTAGCGGGAGAAAGACCTTTCGCCGGGGAGCTGTTTTTT.

The chain uses TRBV5-4 and TRBJ1-1; 7 nucleotides agree with TRBD1. V was pared by 1 base and J by 3 bases, with 3 bases of the junction left unmatched. The CDR3 length is 14 residues. Germline values: CDR1 SGHNT, CDR2 YYREEE (reference sequence). This CDR3 is CASSLQGGYTEAFF. CDR3 sequence (DNA): TGTGCCAGCAGCTTGCAAGGGGGCTACACTGAAGCTTTCTTT. Full variable domain (remainder filled in from reference TRBV5-4 and TRBJ1-1): ETGVTQSPTHLIKTRGQQVTLRCSSQSGHNTVSWYQQALGQGPQFIFQYYREEENGRGNFPPRFSGLQFPNYSSELNVNALELDDSALYLCASSLQGGYTEAFFGQGTRLTVV.

The J gene is TRBJ1-2, the V gene TRBV4-1; 11 bases match TRBD1. V shed 1 base and J 8 bases; nucleotides not matched to a gene: 9. This CDR3 has 16 residues. CDR1 is MGHRA and CDR2 is YSYEKL in the germline V gene. This CDR3 reads CASSQGVGQGARGYTF. Here the CDR3 DNA reads TGCGCCAGCAGCCAAGGGGTCGGACAGGGGGCGAGGGGCTACACCTTC.

The chain is built from TRBV4-1 and TRBJ2-7, with D hard to call. CDR1 and CDR2 (germline): MGHRA, YSYEKL. The germline V and J ends were trimmed by 1 base and 4 bases, with 11 bases remaining between them. The CDR3 is made up of 14 amino acids. The CDR3 nucleotides read TGCGCCAGCAGCCAAGTGTTATCAGCGTACGAGCAGTACTTC. This sequence encodes CASSQVLSAYEQYF.

The chain combines TRBV5-1 with TRBJ2-5, with 8 bases matching TRBD1. CDR3 length: 14 amino acids. The germline CDR1 and CDR2 sequences are SGHRS and YFSETQ. Trimming at V came to 4 bases and at J to 5 bases, leaving 7 bases not matched to a gene. CDR3 sequence: CASSTGQVYETQYF. CDR3 nucleotides: TGCGCCAGCAGCACGGGACAGGTCTACGAGACCCAGTACTTC.

The chain carries TRBV27 and TRBJ2-1, with 8 nucleotides matching TRBD2. The CDR3 runs 13 residues. Germline V gene lookup returns CDR1 MNHEY and CDR2 SMNVEV (reference sequence). Trimming removed 6 bases from V and 13 bases from J; junction bases left unmatched: 11. The chain's CDR3 is CASRLGSGKEQFF. The DNA of the CDR3 is TGTGCCAGCAGGCTGGGTAGCGGGAAAGAACAGTTCTTC.